Sequencing of this T cell receptor beta chain was carried out in a study of regulatory T cells in long-lasting Graves disease. TCR beta libraries were built with iRepertoire HTBI primers and Arm-PCR of CDR3 regions. TCRdb used MiXCR to reprocess the multiplex PCR reads, holding one entry per CDR3 protein. Of about 470,000 distinct CDR3 sequences listed, 15% are singletons. Time point in this sample: newly diagnosed GD, antithyroid drugs for less than 3 months. From RNA extracted from PBMCs, the TCR library was made. The V gene end was trimmed by 0 bases and the J gene end by 5 bases; junction bases not matched to a gene: 4. CDR3 length: 15 amino acids. Germline loops: CDR1 MNHEY, CDR2 SVGAGI. This clonotype was counted ten times or more. The same data also went into a second study, on T cells in Graves' hyperthyroidism and ophthalmopathy.

The receptor's source is a woman aged 25 to 39 with Graves disease. The rearrangement links TRBV6-5 to TRBJ2-7; 10 bases are a match to TRBD2. The starting material was peripheral blood mononuclear cells (PBMCs), obtained at new diagnosis, from a patient treated with antithyroid drugs. The CDR3 region has the DNA TGTGCCAGCAGTTACTCTAGCGGGAGGTTAAACGAGCAGTACTTC. It translates to CASSYSSGRLNEQYF.